The 3 T cell receptor beta chains below all came from one sample that was sequenced in a study of T cell changes during pregnancy in multiple sclerosis. Produced via immunoSEQ multiplex PCR; TCRdb's table is partial and in-frame only. The repertoire holds about 38,000 clones, with approximately 94% as singletons. The specimen was CD4+ T cells from peripheral blood mononuclear cells, collected in the second trimester of pregnancy. These receptors were obtained from a female donor with multiple sclerosis, enrolled in a pregnancy study.

Points on this clone: An end of the junction does not agree with germline; a read error may underlie this. This chain joins TRBV20-1 and TRBJ2-7; possible D gene TRBD2, 5 bases. The CDR3 extends over 10 amino acids. Germline CDR1 reads DFQATT; CDR2 reads SNEGSKA (reference sequence). The CDR3 spells CSASPSLPVF. For the CDR3, the DNA is TGCAGTGCCTCTCCTAGCCTCCCAGTCTTC.

The chain is built from TRBV25-1 and TRBJ2-1, with D possibly being TRBD2 (6 bases). The CDR3 extends over 18 amino acids. With 0 bases removed from V and 2 bases from J, the gap between germline ends came to 17 bases. The germline V gene encodes CDR1 MGHDK and CDR2 SYGVNS. DNA of the CDR3: TGTGCCAGCAGTGAATACCAAGTAGCGGATCCAACCTACAATGAGCAGTTCTTC. It specifies CASSEYQVADPTYNEQFF.

The chain employs TRBV27 and TRBJ1-5; TRBD1 aligns across 9 bases. CDR1 and CDR2 (germline): MNHEY, SMNVEV (reference sequence). This CDR3 comprises 16 residues. Losses at the gene ends were 6 bases for V and 5 bases for J; bases not matched to a gene: 11. The chain's CDR3 is CASRALRDRAYQPQHF. The CDR3 nucleotides read TGTGCCAGCAGAGCCCTCCGGGACAGGGCGTATCAGCCCCAGCATTTT.